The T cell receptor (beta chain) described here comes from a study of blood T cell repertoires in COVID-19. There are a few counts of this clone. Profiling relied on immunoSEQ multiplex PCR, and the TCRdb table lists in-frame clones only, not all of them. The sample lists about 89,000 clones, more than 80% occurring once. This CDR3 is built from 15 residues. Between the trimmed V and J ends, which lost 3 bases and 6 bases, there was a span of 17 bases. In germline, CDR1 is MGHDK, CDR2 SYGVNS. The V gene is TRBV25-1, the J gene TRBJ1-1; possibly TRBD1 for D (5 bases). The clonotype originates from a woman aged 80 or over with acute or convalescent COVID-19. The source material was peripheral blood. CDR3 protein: CASSEPMGEGAEAFF. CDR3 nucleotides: TGTGCCAGCAGTGAGCCGATGGGGGAGGGAGCTGAAGCTTTCTTT.